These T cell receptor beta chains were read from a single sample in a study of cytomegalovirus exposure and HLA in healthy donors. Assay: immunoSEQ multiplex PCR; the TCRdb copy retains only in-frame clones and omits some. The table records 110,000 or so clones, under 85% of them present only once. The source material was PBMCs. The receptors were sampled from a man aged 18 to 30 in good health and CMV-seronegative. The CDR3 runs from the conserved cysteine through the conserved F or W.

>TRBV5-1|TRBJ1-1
CASSSYRVLDTEAFF
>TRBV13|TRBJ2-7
CASSLELAGGEQYF
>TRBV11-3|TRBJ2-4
CASSPNTGKDIQYF
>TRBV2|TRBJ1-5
CASSDRYNQPQHF
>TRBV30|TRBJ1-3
CAWAGSNSGNTIYF
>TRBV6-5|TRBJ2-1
CASSATENNEQFF
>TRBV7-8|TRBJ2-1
CASSSRTGAGNEQFF
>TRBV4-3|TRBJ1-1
CASSQGTANTEAFF
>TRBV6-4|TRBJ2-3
CASSEMGRSGDTQYF
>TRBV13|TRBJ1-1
CASSYATGTGGPEAFF
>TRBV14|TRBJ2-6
CASSQGGSGANVLTF
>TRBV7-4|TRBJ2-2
CASSPTGDLSGWPGELFF
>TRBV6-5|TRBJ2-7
CASSYLRTGGRYEQYF
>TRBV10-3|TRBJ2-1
CAIRSGGKINEQFF
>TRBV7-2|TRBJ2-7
CASSPSAGADEQYF
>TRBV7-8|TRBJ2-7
CASSSAYRSSYEQYF
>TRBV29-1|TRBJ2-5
CSVRDRVGIETQYF
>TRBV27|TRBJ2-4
CASSRYTAALAKNIQYF
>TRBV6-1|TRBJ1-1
CASSEASRGYTEAFF
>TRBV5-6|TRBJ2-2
CASTPYTGELFF
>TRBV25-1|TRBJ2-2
CASRVGHLESTGELFF
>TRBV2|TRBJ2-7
CASDRGQTYEQYF
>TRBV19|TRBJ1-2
CATTTGLGNYGYTF
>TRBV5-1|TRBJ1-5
CASRETDRSNQPQHF